Listed here is a single T cell receptor beta chain. These data are taken from a study of T-cell reconstitution after alpha-beta-depleted transplantation in children. The CDR3 is 12 amino acids. CDR1 SQVTM and CDR2 ANQGSEA come from the germline V gene. The germline V and J ends were trimmed by 4 bases and 7 bases, with 13 bases remaining between them. Unique molecular identifiers were built into the TCRbeta library. TCRdb used MiXCR to reprocess the PCR reads, holding one entry per CDR3 protein. The table lists hundreds of thousands of distinct CDR3 sequences, roughly 18% of them singletons. The sample here was PBMCs from the stem cell graft donor, taken from the stem cell graft. The receptor was derived from a human donor who donated a stem cell graft to a child with acute lymphoblastic leukemia. The chain employs TRBV29-1 and TRBJ1-2, with D maybe TRBD1 (6 bases). In DNA, the CDR3 is TGCAGCGTTGTCGGGGGCCTTTCTGGCTACACCTTC. Translation gives CSVVGGLSGYTF.